These 26 T cell receptor beta chains were sequenced from one sample in a study of blood T cell repertoires in COVID-19 (dated by TCRdb to the early 2020s). Library generation was performed with the immunoSEQ multiplex PCR assay. The source is immuneACCESS, and TCRdb retained only in-frame sequences with V and J called. Part of the clones is not carried over; for the studies checked, unresolved V genes explain less than half of this, and the remainder is unexplained. The table for this sample lists fewer than 500,000 clones; about 90% of them were counted only once. The ten largest clonotypes hold 0.65% to 0.9% of the sample. Input material: PBMCs or T cells enriched from blood (not recorded which). The source is a young woman who had recovered from COVID-19.

The chain is built from TRBV2 and TRBJ1-5; 8 bases map to TRBD1. The CDR3 covers 12 residues. Unmatched junction bases numbered 4, after V lost 9 bases and J lost 6 bases. The V gene's germline CDR1 is SNHLY and CDR2 FYNNEI. CDR3 sequence (DNA): TGTGCCAGTGACAGGGGTGGTCAGCCCCAGCATTTT. This sequence encodes CASDRGGQPQHF.

Here the CDR3 DNA reads TGTGCCAGCAGTTTAGTGACTAGCGGAGAGCTGTTTTTT. Its protein product is CASSLVTSGELFF. V is TRBV12-3 or TRBV12-4 and J is TRBJ2-2; 9 bases match TRBD2. Germline trimming cut 1 base from V and 11 bases from J; bases unmatched to any gene: 2. The CDR3 sequence is 13 residues long.

V and J are TRBV11-2 and TRBJ2-7; 8 bases fit TRBD1. J gave up 2 bases and V 4 bases, and 7 bases lay outside the gene matches. The length of the CDR3 is 15 residues. Germline CDR1 SGHAT, CDR2 FQNNGV. The CDR3 coding sequence is TGTGCCAGCAGCTCGACCACACAGGGGGCCTACGAGCAGTACTTC. Its translation: CASSSTTQGAYEQYF.

J is TRBJ2-1 and V is TRBV18, with 10 bases identical to TRBD2. V lost 6 bases and J lost 4; bases outside the gene matches: 9. This CDR3 has 16 residues. From germline, CDR1 is KGHSH and CDR2 LQKENI. The CDR3: CASSQLAGARYNEQFF. The DNA of the CDR3 is TGTGCCAGCTCGCAGCTAGCGGGGGCCAGATACAATGAGCAGTTCTTC.

The V call is TRBV6-4, the J call TRBJ1-1, with 10 bases fitting TRBD1. Germline CDR1 reads MRHNA; CDR2 reads SNTAGT. The V segment lost 4 bases and the J segment 5 bases; nucleotides outside the gene matches: 4. The CDR3 is 14 residues long. Here the CDR3 reads CASSVGQGGTEAFF. DNA for the CDR3: TGTGCCAGCAGTGTTGGACAGGGGGGAACTGAAGCTTTCTTT.

The CDR3 DNA is TGTGCCAGCAGTTTACCCGTGAGATATGGCTACACCTTC. Translation gives CASSLPVRYGYTF. This chain uses TRBV12-3 or TRBV12-4 with TRBJ1-2; D ambiguous. The CDR3 totals 13 residues. V was trimmed by 2 bases and J by 5 bases, leaving 9 bases between them.

The V gene is TRBV19, the J gene TRBJ2-1; 7 bases align to TRBD1. With 4 bases clipped from V and 9 bases from J, the junction kept 6 bases outside the gene matches. The germline V gene has CDR1 LNHDA and CDR2 SQIVND (reference sequence). The CDR3 extends over 13 amino acids. CDR3 in DNA: TGTGCCAGTAGTAAGGACAGGTGGGGTGAGCAGTTCTTC. It translates to CASSKDRWGEQFF.

The chain carries TRBV2 and TRBJ2-5, with D hard to call. Germline values: CDR1 SNHLY, CDR2 FYNNEI. V was cut by 6 bases and J by 5 bases, with 13 bases left in between. This CDR3 spans 13 amino acids. CDR3 sequence: CASSLVESETQYF. For the CDR3, the DNA is TGTGCCAGCAGCCTCGTTGAGTCGGAGACCCAGTACTTC.

J is TRBJ1-2 and V is TRBV19; D ambiguous. The CDR3 runs to 13 residues. V lost 3 bases, J lost 8 bases, and 13 bases lay in between. Germline V gene lookup returns CDR1 LNHDA and CDR2 SQIVND (reference sequence). The CDR3 region has the DNA TGTGCCAGTAGTATGCGTCAGGTCCGGGGCTACACCTTC. This gives the protein CASSMRQVRGYTF.

The rearrangement uses TRBV4-1 and TRBJ1-1, with 8 bases matching TRBD1. The CDR3 length is 14 residues. The germline V gene has CDR1 MGHRA and CDR2 YSYEKL. V lost 2 bases and J lost 4; bases outside the gene matches: 3. In DNA form, the CDR3 reads TGCGCCAGCAGCCAAAACCAGGGGGCCACTGAAGCTTTCTTT. The encoded protein is CASSQNQGATEAFF.

This clone was recorded once. The chain carries TRBV2 and TRBJ1-2; weak D call: TRBD1 (5 bases). The CDR3 totals 12 residues. Between the trimmed V and J ends, which lost 7 bases and 6 bases, there was a span of 12 bases. The germline V gene encodes CDR1 SNHLY and CDR2 FYNNEI. The CDR3 DNA follows: TGTGCCAGCATCGACAGCCGAGATGGCTACACCTTC. It codes for CASIDSRDGYTF.

V and J are TRBV11-2 and TRBJ2-5; no definite D call. Germline assignment: CDR1 SGHAT and CDR2 FQNNGV. The CDR3 runs 11 residues. The V gene lost 2 bases and the J gene lost 8 bases, with 6 bases spanning the gap. DNA of the CDR3: TGTGCCAGCAGCTTACAGGTTACCCAGTACTTC. Translating it yields CASSLQVTQYF.

This rearrangement joins TRBV28 to TRBJ2-1; possible D gene TRBD2, 6 bases. CDR3 length equals 16 residues. V was shortened by 4 bases and J by 6 bases, with 19 bases between the two germline ends. CDR1 is MDHEN, CDR2 SYDVKM, per germline. CDR3 residues: CASSSLKAGGLNEQFF. DNA for the CDR3: TGTGCCAGCAGTTCCCTCAAGGCTGGGGGACTCAATGAGCAGTTCTTC.

Of note for this clone: This sample includes further DNA sequences coding for the same CDR3. V and J are TRBV5-1 and TRBJ2-1, with D possibly TRBD1 on 6 matching bases. Per germline, CDR1 SGHRS and CDR2 YFSETQ. Trimming left V 0 bases short and J 5 bases short, with 12 bases between. CDR3 length equals 15 residues. The CDR3 region is CASSLEAGAHNEQFF. CDR3 coding DNA: TGCGCCAGCAGCTTGGAGGCAGGGGCCCACAATGAGCAGTTCTTC.

The V gene is TRBV6-2 or TRBV6-3, the J gene TRBJ1-4; 11 bases map to TRBD1. V shed 5 bases, J shed 4 bases, and the junction held 3 bases outside the gene matches. Germline CDR1 MNHEY, CDR2 SVGEGT. This CDR3 comprises 15 residues. CDR3 sequence (DNA): TGTGCCAGCAGTGGCGGGACAGGGGGTAATGAAAAACTGTTTTTT. Its protein product is CASSGGTGGNEKLFF.

Points on this clone: The same CDR3 also results from other DNA sequences found in this sample. V usage is TRBV6-5 and J usage is TRBJ1-2, with D unclear. The CDR3 has 11 residues. Germline CDR1 reads MNHEY; CDR2 reads SVGAGI. Trimming removed 4 bases at V and 5 bases at J, with 5 bases between. CDR3 sequence reads: CASSSLYGYTF. CDR3 nucleotides: TGTGCCAGCAGTTCGTTATATGGCTACACCTTC.

V usage is TRBV19 and J usage is TRBJ2-3; D is undetermined. This CDR3 has 16 residues. Deletions cut 3 bases from V and 1 base from J, with 14 bases between. The germline gives CDR1 LNHDA, CDR2 SQIVND (reference sequence). As DNA, the CDR3 is TGTGCCAGTAGTATGCTTAGACTGTCGGGCACAGATACGCAGTATTTT. Amino acid sequence: CASSMLRLSGTDTQYF.

V and J are TRBV19 and TRBJ2-1; D gene unclear. This CDR3 has 8 residues. The V gene's germline CDR1 is LNHDA and CDR2 SQIVND (reference sequence). As DNA, the CDR3 is TGTGACTACGGTGAGCAGTTCTTC. Amino acid sequence: CDYGEQFF.

This clone was recorded once. The genes are TRBV6-6 and TRBJ1-4, with 7 bases lining up with TRBD1. Germline values: CDR1 MNHNY, CDR2 SVGAGI (reference sequence). This CDR3 spans 13 amino acids. V dropped 8 bases and J dropped 8; count of bases not matched to a gene: 8. The CDR3 protein is CASSGQVGEKLFF. The CDR3 nucleotides are TGTGCCAGCTCTGGACAGGTCGGGGAAAAACTGTTTTTT.

The chain joins TRBV7-8 to TRBJ1-2, with a possible D match to TRBD1 (6 bases). The CDR3 has 15 residues. The ends were cut back, 5 bases at V and 2 bases at J, with 15 bases in the middle. Germline CDR1 and CDR2: SGHVS and FQNEAQ. Here the CDR3 DNA reads TGTGCCAGCAGCCCCCGAGGGGGGGGGAACTATGGCTACACCTTC. This encodes CASSPRGGGNYGYTF.

The rearrangement uses TRBV7-9 and TRBJ2-3; TRBD1 matches at 9 bases. The CDR3 runs to 15 residues. The germline gives CDR1 SEHNR, CDR2 FQNEAQ (reference sequence). The V gene end was trimmed by 7 bases and the J gene end by 1 base; junction bases not matched to a gene: 6. The CDR3 loop reads CASNPRDRGTDTQYF. CDR3 in DNA: TGTGCCAGCAACCCCCGGGACAGGGGCACAGATACGCAGTATTTT.

This chain connects TRBV19 to TRBJ2-1; no reliable D call. V shed 1 base and J shed 0 bases, with 7 bases lying between them. CDR1 is LNHDA, CDR2 SQIVND, per germline (reference sequence). This CDR3 spans 15 amino acids. The CDR3 region is CASSIAFSSYNEQFF. The CDR3 region has the DNA TGTGCCAGTAGTATAGCTTTTAGCTCCTACAATGAGCAGTTCTTC.

The chain links TRBV30 to TRBJ1-4, with 8 bases that match TRBD1. V was clipped by 1 base and J by 2 bases; unmatched bases: 3. Looked up from germline, CDR1 is GTSNPN and CDR2 is SVGIG (reference sequence). The CDR3 is made up of 15 amino acids. The CDR3 bases are TGTGCCTGGAGTGACACAGGGGGGACTAATGAAAAACTGTTTTTT. It translates to CAWSDTGGTNEKLFF.

This clone appeared a few times. The CDR3 reads CASSLGTAPRATEAFF. CDR3 in DNA: TGTGCCAGCAGCTTGGGGACAGCCCCCCGGGCCACTGAAGCTTTCTTT. The chain employs TRBV5-6 and TRBJ1-1; D perhaps matches TRBD1 (6 bases). This CDR3 contains 16 residues. V lost 0 bases, J lost 4 bases, and 16 bases lay in between. Looked up from germline, CDR1 is SGHDT and CDR2 is YYEEEE.

The chain has TRBV5-1 and TRBJ2-7; 8 nucleotides line up with TRBD1. CDR1 is SGHRS, CDR2 YFSETQ, per germline. With 3 bases clipped from V and 2 bases from J, the junction kept 4 bases outside the gene matches. This CDR3 is built from 14 residues. CDR3 loop: CASSSGTGPYEQYF. The CDR3 DNA reads as TGCGCCAGCAGCTCCGGGACAGGACCCTACGAGCAGTACTTC.

The chain is built from TRBV28 and TRBJ2-7; D possibly corresponds to TRBD1 (5 bases). Trimming stripped 5 bases from V and 3 bases from J, with 11 bases between. The CDR3 spans 13 residues. Germline V gene sequence: CDR1 MDHEN, CDR2 SYDVKM. The DNA of the CDR3 is TGTGCCAGCAGTCCCTCTCAGGGCTACGAGCAGTACTTC. Its translation: CASSPSQGYEQYF. The variable domain in full, completed from reference TRBV28 and TRBJ2-7, reads DVKVTQSSRYLVKRTGEKVFLECVQDMDHENMFWYRQDPGLGLRLIYFSYDVKMKEKGDIPEGYSVSREKKERFSLILESASTNQTSMYLCASSPSQGYEQYFGPGTRLTVT.